Included here is one T cell receptor (beta chain) sequence, with context. This record comes from a study of blood T cell repertoires in COVID-19. About the research overall: Material from acute and convalescent COVID-19 was sourced from the United States, Italy and Spain.

In the original analysis: Amplification of reference gene primers was used by the study to estimate nucleated cell counts. The method was immunoSEQ multiplex PCR; TCRdb's version includes in-frame clones alone and lacks a portion of them. D and trimming were read from the DNA, whereas the V and J calls and clone size are those reported in that table. Among about 260,000 clones listed, about nine tenths were seen once. The germline CDR1 and CDR2 sequences are LGHNA and YNFKEQ. V gave up 4 bases and J gave up 0 bases; unmatched junction bases: 11. The CDR3 loop spans 20 amino acids. This TCR derives from a man aged 60 to 75 who had recovered from COVID-19. Source material: peripheral blood. V usage is TRBV4-2 and J usage is TRBJ2-1, with 14 bases aligning to TRBD2. CDR3 protein: CASSRAPGTSGGNSYNEQFF. CDR3 nucleotides: TGTGCCAGCAGCCGAGCCCCCGGGACTAGCGGGGGCAACTCCTACAATGAGCAGTTCTTC.